These 18 T cell receptor beta chains came from one sample sequenced in a study of blood T cell repertoires in COVID-19. Clones were sequenced by immunoSEQ multiplex PCR, and TCRdb holds only the in-frame ones, with some missing. The sample consists of roughly 70,000 clones, over 60% of them appearing once. Sequencing was performed on peripheral blood. The receptor source for this set is a man aged 60-69 years with COVID-19, enrolled during active disease.

The V and J genes are TRBV3-1 (or the pseudogene TRBV3-2) and TRBJ2-6; D may be TRBD1 (5 bases). The CDR3 runs 18 residues. Per the germline V gene, CDR1 is LGHDT and CDR2 is YNNKEL (reference sequence). The ends were cut back, 2 bases at V and 2 bases at J, with 16 bases in the middle. CDR3 bases: TGTGCCAGCAGCCAAAAGGGGATCTGGGAAGCTGGGGCCAACGTCCTGACTTTC. Encoded protein: CASSQKGIWEAGANVLTF.

This clone came up once. CDR3 nucleotide sequence: TGTGCCATTGGTGCGGGGGGGCGAATTAAAGCTTTCTTT. Translating gives CAIGAGGRIKAFF. The J gene is TRBJ1-1, the V gene TRBV21-1. TRBV21-1 constitutes a pseudogene. The CDR3 totals 13 residues.

The chain is built from TRBV7-9 and TRBJ2-5; unclear D gene. This CDR3 comprises 11 residues. Germline-derived CDR1 and CDR2 are SEHNR and FQNEAQ (reference sequence). Trimming took off 5 bases at V and 7 bases at J, with 8 bases between the two ends. The CDR3 sequence is CASSITGTQYF. CDR3 nucleotides: TGTGCCAGCAGCATCACGGGGACCCAGTACTTC.

V is TRBV4-2 and J is TRBJ1-4; no clear D. The CDR3 has 13 residues. Germline V gives CDR1 LGHNA, CDR2 YNFKEQ. The V end was cut by 1 base, the J end by 8 bases, with 8 bases between. Written as DNA, the CDR3 is TGTGCCAGCAGCCAAGGGAGTAGGGAAAAACTGTTTTTT. It is translated as CASSQGSREKLFF.

This clone was seen just once. The rearrangement joins TRBV5-6 to TRBJ2-7; possibly TRBD1 for D (6 bases). Germline V gene sequence: CDR1 SGHDT, CDR2 YYEEEE. The CDR3 extends over 14 amino acids. Trimming cost V 0 bases and J 3 bases, with 10 bases left between them. The CDR3 loop reads CASSLGQVYYEQYF. CDR3 bases: TGTGCCAGCAGCTTGGGACAGGTCTACTACGAGCAGTACTTC.

The rearrangement uses TRBV5-4 and TRBJ1-2; D is undetermined. Trimming took 0 bases from V and 1 from J, leaving 7 bases between them. Germline V gene data show CDR1 as SGHNT and CDR2 as YYREEE (reference sequence). The CDR3 loop spans 14 amino acids. The CDR3 DNA reads TGTGCCAGCAGCTTGGTGGGCGTTAACTATGGCTACACCTTC. Protein sequence: CASSLVGVNYGYTF.

Only a few counts were recorded for this clone. J is TRBJ1-3 and V is TRBV2; D may be TRBD1 (5 bases). Trimming took 4 bases from V and 0 from J, leaving 16 bases between them. The germline CDR1 and CDR2 sequences are SNHLY and FYNNEI. CDR3 length equals 17 residues. CDR3 loop: CASSGGVGGYSGNTIYF. The CDR3 region has the DNA TGTGCCAGCAGTGGGGGGGTAGGCGGCTACTCTGGAAACACCATATATTTT. Full variable domain (missing parts from reference TRBV2 and TRBJ1-3): EPEVTQTPSHQVTQMGQEVILRCVPISNHLYFYWYRQILGQKVEFLVSFYNNEISEKSEIFDDQFSVERPDGSNFTLKIRSTKLEDSAMYFCASSGGVGGYSGNTIYFGEGSWLTVV.

This clone was found a few times. The chain couples TRBV7-9 to TRBJ2-3; the match to TRBD2 covers 7 bases. Germline V gives CDR1 SEHNR, CDR2 FQNEAQ (reference sequence). The J segment lost 4 bases and the V segment lost 3 bases, leaving 7 bases of the junction unmatched. This CDR3 is built from 15 residues. The CDR3 sequence is CASSLGGGVSDTQYF. As DNA, the CDR3 is TGTGCCAGCAGCTTGGGTGGGGGGGTTTCAGATACGCAGTATTTT.

The CDR3 protein is CASSGLVRETQYF. DNA for the CDR3: TGTGCCAGTAGCGGACTAGTAAGAGAGACCCAGTACTTC. V usage is TRBV19 and J usage is TRBJ2-5, with 7 nucleotides matching TRBD2. In germline, CDR1 is LNHDA, CDR2 SQIVND (reference sequence). The CDR3 runs 13 residues. J was trimmed by 4 bases and V by 6 bases; bases with no gene match: 5.

The chain uses TRBV2 and TRBJ2-1; D possibly corresponds to TRBD2 (5 bases). The CDR3 totals 15 residues. CDR1 SNHLY and CDR2 FYNNEI come from the germline V gene. V dropped 3 bases and J dropped 2 bases, with 11 bases sitting between them. DNA for the CDR3: TGTGCCAGCAGTGATCGGCGGGCCCCCTACAATGAGCAGTTCTTC. Translation: CASSDRRAPYNEQFF.

This rearrangement joins TRBV6-6 to TRBJ2-2, with 12 bases identical to TRBD1. The CDR3 spans 14 residues. The V gene's germline CDR1 is MNHNY and CDR2 SVGAGI (reference sequence). Losses at the gene ends were 5 bases for V and 8 bases for J; bases not matched to a gene: 3. The CDR3 DNA sequence: TGTGCCAGCAGTCCGGGACAGGGGGCTGGGGAGCTGTTTTTT. Its translation: CASSPGQGAGELFF.

This clone occurred a few times. The rearrangement links TRBV19 to TRBJ2-7; TRBD1 aligns across 10 bases. This CDR3 has 14 amino acids. The V segment lost 2 bases and the J segment 3 bases; nucleotides outside the gene matches: 1. CDR1 and CDR2 from the germline V gene are LNHDA and SQIVND (reference sequence). CDR3 region: CASSIRTGGYEQYF. The CDR3 coding sequence is TGTGCCAGTAGTATACGGACAGGGGGCTACGAGCAGTACTTC.

The CDR3 nucleotides read TGCAGCGTTGCAGGGCACACTGAAGCTTTCTTT. It codes for CSVAGHTEAFF. The chain uses TRBV29-1 and TRBJ1-1, with D tentatively TRBD1 (5 bases). Germline values: CDR1 SQVTM, CDR2 ANQGSEA. The CDR3 has 11 residues. V was cut by 4 bases and J by 3 bases, with 6 bases left in between.

This rearrangement joins TRBV7-2 to TRBJ1-5; D may be TRBD1 (5 bases). The germline V gene has CDR1 SGHTA and CDR2 FQGNSA. Trimming cost V 1 base and J 7 bases, with 8 bases left between them. The CDR3 is 13 residues long. The CDR3 nucleotides are TGTGCCAGCAGCTTAGAGGGGATGCAGCCCCAGCATTTT. Its protein is CASSLEGMQPQHF.

A single count supports this clone. The chain links TRBV5-1 to TRBJ2-1; D is undetermined. V lost 6 bases and J 5 bases, leaving 12 bases between the germline ends. CDR3 size: 13 residues. Germline V gene lookup returns CDR1 SGHRS and CDR2 YFSETQ. The CDR3 region has the DNA TGCGCCAGCAACAATCCTAGTGACAATGAGCAGTTCTTC. It is translated as CASNNPSDNEQFF.

This chain connects TRBV7-2 to TRBJ2-7; 10 bases line up with TRBD2. The CDR3 is 14 amino acids. The germline gives CDR1 SGHTA, CDR2 FQGNSA. The ends lost 5 bases at V and 3 bases at J; junction bases unmatched: 4. CDR3 protein: CASSPGLAFYEQYF. In DNA, the CDR3 is TGTGCCAGCAGCCCGGGACTAGCGTTCTACGAGCAGTACTTC.

This sequence joins TRBV2 and TRBJ1-1; 9 positions agree with TRBD1. Trimming took 6 bases from V and 0 from J; bases not matched to a gene: 5. The CDR3 sequence is 15 residues long. CDR1 and CDR2 (germline): SNHLY, FYNNEI. The CDR3 spells CASRDRGRMNTEAFF. The CDR3 DNA reads TGTGCCAGCAGGGACAGGGGACGAATGAACACTGAAGCTTTCTTT.

This clone was seen a few times. CDR3 residues: CASRPGATNYGYTF. CDR3 sequence (DNA): TGCGCCAGCCGCCCAGGGGCCACTAACTATGGCTACACCTTC. The genes are TRBV5-1 and TRBJ1-2; TRBD1 is a possible D gene (6 bases). V was cut by 7 bases and J by 0 bases, with 13 bases left in between. CDR3 length: 14 amino acids. Germline V gene sequence: CDR1 SGHRS, CDR2 YFSETQ.